The next 17 T cell receptor beta chains were all read from a single sample in a study of cytomegalovirus exposure and HLA in healthy donors. With 60 Vbeta and 13 Jbeta primers, the PCR was carried out. Clones were sequenced by immunoSEQ multiplex PCR, and TCRdb holds only the in-frame ones, with some missing. The sample totals more than 100,000 clones. Input material: PBMCs. The receptor set was obtained from a woman aged 35 to 49 in good health and CMV-seronegative.

The chain links TRBV18 to TRBJ1-1; no clear D gene. The CDR3 sequence is 16 residues long. The V and J ends lost 1 base and 2 bases respectively, with 14 bases between them. Germline V lookup: CDR1 KGHSH, CDR2 LQKENI. The CDR3 DNA follows: TGTGCCAGCTCACCACTGGAGGCAGCGGTTAACACTGAAGCTTTCTTT. Translation: CASSPLEAAVNTEAFF.

In DNA form, the CDR3 reads TGTGCCAGCAGCCCGTGGACAGTCCCTACCGGGGAGCTGTTTTTT. As protein: CASSPWTVPTGELFF. The chain couples TRBV11-2 to TRBJ2-2, with D maybe TRBD1 (6 bases). This CDR3 has 15 residues. CDR1 SGHAT and CDR2 FQNNGV come from the germline V gene. The V and J ends lost 5 bases and 5 bases respectively, with 15 bases between them.

The genes are TRBV11-3 and TRBJ1-1; 7 bases align to TRBD1. CDR1 and CDR2 (germline): SGHNT, YENEEA. J gave up 5 bases and V 4 bases, and 7 bases lay outside the gene matches. There are 14 residues in the CDR3. The CDR3 here is CASSSQGIGTEAFF. For the CDR3, the DNA is TGTGCCAGCAGCTCACAGGGGATAGGGACTGAAGCTTTCTTT.

Here the CDR3 reads CASSSTSGGYEQYV. Written as DNA, the CDR3 is TGTGCCAGCAGCTCGACTAGCGGGGGGTACGAGCAGTACGTC. This chain joins TRBV5-4 and TRBJ2-7; 13 nucleotides match TRBD2. CDR3 size: 14 residues. With 3 bases clipped from V and 4 bases from J, the junction kept 1 base outside the gene matches. Germline V gene sequence: CDR1 SGHNT, CDR2 YYREEE (reference sequence).

About this clone itself: This CDR3 is also generated by other DNA sequences in the sample. V is TRBV15 and J is TRBJ1-1; 10 bases fit TRBD1. Trimming removed 6 bases from V and 3 bases from J; junction bases left unmatched: 10. Germline V lookup: CDR1 LNHNV, CDR2 YYDKDF (reference sequence). The CDR3 is made up of 16 amino acids. This CDR3 is CATRTFRGQGYTEAFF. The CDR3 nucleotides are TGTGCCACCAGGACCTTCCGGGGACAGGGGTACACTGAAGCTTTCTTT.

J is TRBJ2-7 and V is TRBV5-1; D is unresolved. The CDR3 covers 14 residues. Germline V gives CDR1 SGHRS, CDR2 YFSETQ. Trimming pared 4 bases from V and 0 bases from J, leaving 11 bases between. The CDR3 loop reads CASSRSGDSYEQYF. CDR3 sequence (DNA): TGCGCCAGCAGCCGTTCCGGAGACTCCTACGAGCAGTACTTC.

The J gene is TRBJ1-2, the V gene TRBV25-1; the D is unclear. V was shortened by 4 bases and J by 7 bases, with 10 bases between the two germline ends. Germline values: CDR1 MGHDK, CDR2 SYGVNS. This CDR3 has 12 residues. In DNA form, the CDR3 reads TGTGCCAGCAGTGGTGTCCCGGGTGGCTACACCTTC. Translation gives CASSGVPGGYTF.

This chain connects TRBV7-6 to TRBJ1-3; TRBD1 aligns across 8 bases. The CDR3 runs 15 residues. The germline CDR1 and CDR2 sequences are SGHVS and FNYEAQ. V lost 2 bases and J lost 8; bases outside the gene matches: 8. CDR3: CASSLSGGPEYTIYF. CDR3 DNA: TGTGCCAGCAGCTTATCAGGGGGCCCGGAGTACACCATATATTTT.

This chain connects TRBV6-1 to TRBJ2-7; TRBD1 aligns across 8 bases. The CDR3 is 13 amino acids. Germline loops: CDR1 MNHNS, CDR2 SASEGT. The J segment lost 5 bases and the V segment lost 2 bases, leaving 2 bases of the junction unmatched. CDR3 residues: CASSEWTGNEQYF. The CDR3 nucleotides read TGTGCCAGCAGTGAATGGACAGGGAACGAGCAGTACTTC.

V and J are TRBV5-1 and TRBJ2-3, with 7 bases that match TRBD1. This CDR3 comprises 16 residues. With V trimmed by 3 bases and J by 0 bases, 7 bases remained unmatched. Germline lookup yields CDR1 SGHRS and CDR2 YFSETQ. The CDR3 loop is CASSSGQASSTDTQYF. CDR3 DNA: TGCGCCAGCAGCTCCGGACAGGCCTCTAGCACAGATACGCAGTATTTT.

V gene TRBV10-2 combines with J gene TRBJ2-5; 7 nucleotides match TRBD2. The V segment lost 6 bases and the J segment 0 bases; nucleotides outside the gene matches: 10. The CDR3 sequence is 16 residues long. Germline values: CDR1 WSHSY, CDR2 SAAADI. CDR3 residues: CASRSEGSGDQETQYF. The CDR3 coding sequence is TGCGCCAGCAGGTCCGAGGGGAGCGGGGACCAAGAGACCCAGTACTTC.

This chain joins TRBV7-8 and TRBJ1-4; D not resolved. Germline values: CDR1 SGHVS, CDR2 FQNEAQ. V was cut by 2 bases and J by 3 bases, with 10 bases left in between. The CDR3 spans 15 residues. The CDR3 spells CASSLLAGSNEKLFF. DNA of the CDR3: TGTGCCAGCAGCTTACTTGCGGGTTCTAATGAAAAACTGTTTTTT.

The chain links TRBV27 to TRBJ2-5, with D tentatively TRBD1 (5 bases). CDR1 is MNHEY and CDR2 is SMNVEV in the germline V gene (reference sequence). The CDR3 totals 14 residues. Trimming removed 0 bases at V and 5 bases at J, with 10 bases between. The CDR3 here is CASSLSPRVETQYF. The CDR3 nucleotides read TGTGCCAGCAGTTTATCGCCCAGGGTGGAGACCCAGTACTTC.

This rearrangement joins TRBV7-2 to TRBJ2-7; 8 bases align to TRBD1. The germline gives CDR1 SGHTA, CDR2 FQGNSA. V dropped 1 base and J dropped 7; count of bases not matched to a gene: 6. The CDR3 runs 14 residues. CDR3 sequence (DNA): TGTGCCAGCAGCTTAGTCCAGGGGGCAAAGGAGCAGTACTTC. Translation gives CASSLVQGAKEQYF.

This chain links TRBV4-3 with TRBJ2-6; D uncertain. The CDR3 extends over 16 amino acids. Looked up from germline, CDR1 is LGHNA and CDR2 is YSLEER. Trimming pared 1 base from V and 3 bases from J, leaving 10 bases between. In DNA, the CDR3 is TGCGCCAGCAGCCAAGCTCCAGTCAATGGGGCCAACGTCCTGACTTTC. Residues: CASSQAPVNGANVLTF.

The V call is TRBV5-5, the J call TRBJ2-7; 10 bases line up with TRBD1. Unmatched junction bases numbered 8, after V lost 4 bases and J lost 4 bases. This CDR3 comprises 15 residues. Looked up from germline, CDR1 is SGHKS and CDR2 is YYEKEE (reference sequence). DNA of the CDR3: TGTGCCAGCAGCATTGGGGGACAGGGGTTTTACGAGCAGTACGTC. This encodes CASSIGGQGFYEQYV.

V usage is TRBV9 and J usage is TRBJ2-7, with TRBD2 identical over 8 bases. CDR1 SGDLS and CDR2 YYNGEE come from the germline V gene. This CDR3 region has 15 residues. Trimming removed 0 bases from V and 5 bases from J; junction bases left unmatched: 7. As DNA, the CDR3 is TGTGCCAGCAGCGTAGGAGCGGGGGCTTACAACGAGCAGTACTTC. This translates into CASSVGAGAYNEQYF.